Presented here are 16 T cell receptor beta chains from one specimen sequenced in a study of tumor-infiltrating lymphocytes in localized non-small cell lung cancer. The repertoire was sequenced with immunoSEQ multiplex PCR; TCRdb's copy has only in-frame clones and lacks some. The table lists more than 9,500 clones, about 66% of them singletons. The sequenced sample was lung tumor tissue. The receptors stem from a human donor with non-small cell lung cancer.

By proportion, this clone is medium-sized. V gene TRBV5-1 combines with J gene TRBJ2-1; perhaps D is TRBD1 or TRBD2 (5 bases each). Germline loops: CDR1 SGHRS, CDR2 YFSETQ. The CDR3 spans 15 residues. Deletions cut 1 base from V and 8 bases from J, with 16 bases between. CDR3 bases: TGCGCCAGCAGCTTGATCGAGGAAGGGACCGATGAGCAGTTCTTC. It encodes CASSLIEEGTDEQFF.

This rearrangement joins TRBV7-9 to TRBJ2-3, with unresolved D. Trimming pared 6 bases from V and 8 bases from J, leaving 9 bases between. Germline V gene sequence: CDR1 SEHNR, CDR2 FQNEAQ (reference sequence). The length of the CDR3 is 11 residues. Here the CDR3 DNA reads TGTGCCAGCAGTTCGGACCGTACGCAGTATTTT. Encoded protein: CASSSDRTQYF. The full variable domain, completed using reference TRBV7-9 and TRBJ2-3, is DTGVSQNPRHKITKRGQNVTFRCDPISEHNRLYWYRQTLGQGPEFLTYFQNEAQLEKSRLLSDRFSAERPKGSFSTLEIQRTEQGDSAMYLCASSSDRTQYFGPGTRLTVL.

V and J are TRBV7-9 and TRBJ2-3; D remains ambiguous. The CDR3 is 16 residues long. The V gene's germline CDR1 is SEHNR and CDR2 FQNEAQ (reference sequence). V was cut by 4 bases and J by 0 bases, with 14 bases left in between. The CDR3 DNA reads TGTGCCAGCAGCTCCTTTTTAGGGTATAGCACAGATACGCAGTATTTT. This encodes CASSSFLGYSTDTQYF.

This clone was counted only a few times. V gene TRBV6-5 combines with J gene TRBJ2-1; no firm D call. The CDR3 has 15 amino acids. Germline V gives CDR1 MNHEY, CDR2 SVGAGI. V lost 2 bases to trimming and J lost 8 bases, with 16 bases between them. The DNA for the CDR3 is TGTGCCAGCAGTTACCAAGCAACCGTATTTGATGAGCAGTTCTTC. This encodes CASSYQATVFDEQFF.

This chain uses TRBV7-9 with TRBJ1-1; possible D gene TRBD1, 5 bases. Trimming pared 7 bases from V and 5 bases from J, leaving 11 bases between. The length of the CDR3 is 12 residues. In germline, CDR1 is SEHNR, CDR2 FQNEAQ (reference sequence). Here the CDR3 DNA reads TGTGCCAGCACCCTAGGGGTGACTGAAGCTTTCTTT. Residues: CASTLGVTEAFF.

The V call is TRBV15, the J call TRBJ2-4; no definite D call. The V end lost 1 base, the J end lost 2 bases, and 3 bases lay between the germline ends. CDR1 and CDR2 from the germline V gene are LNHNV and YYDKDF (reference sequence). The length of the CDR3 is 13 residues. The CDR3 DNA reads TGTGCCACCAGCAGAGGAACCAAAAACATTCAGTACTTC. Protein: CATSRGTKNIQYF.

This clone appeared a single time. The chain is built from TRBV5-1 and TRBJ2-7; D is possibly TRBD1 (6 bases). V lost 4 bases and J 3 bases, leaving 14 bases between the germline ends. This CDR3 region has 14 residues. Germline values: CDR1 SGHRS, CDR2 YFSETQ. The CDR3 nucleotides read TGCGCCAGCAGCCTACAGGGTGCTCTCTACGAGCAGTACTTC. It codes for CASSLQGALYEQYF.

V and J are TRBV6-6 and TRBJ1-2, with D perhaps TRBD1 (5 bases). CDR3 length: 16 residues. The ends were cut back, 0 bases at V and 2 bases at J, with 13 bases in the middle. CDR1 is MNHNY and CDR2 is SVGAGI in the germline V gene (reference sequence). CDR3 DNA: TGTGCCAGCAGTTACTCATCGCAGGGCGGGAACTATGGCTACACCTTC. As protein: CASSYSSQGGNYGYTF.

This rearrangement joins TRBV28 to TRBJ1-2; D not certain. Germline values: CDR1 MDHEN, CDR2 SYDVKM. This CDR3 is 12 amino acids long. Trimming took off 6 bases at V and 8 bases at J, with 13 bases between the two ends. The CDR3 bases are TGTGCCAGCAGCTTCCCGGGTTTAGGCTACACCTTC. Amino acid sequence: CASSFPGLGYTF.

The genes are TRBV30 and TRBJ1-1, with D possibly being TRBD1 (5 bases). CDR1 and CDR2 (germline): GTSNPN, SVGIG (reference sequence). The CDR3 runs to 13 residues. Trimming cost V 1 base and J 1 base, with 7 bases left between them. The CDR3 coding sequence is TGTGCCTGGAGTGGAGGGGCGAACACTGAAGCTTTCTTT. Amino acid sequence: CAWSGGANTEAFF.

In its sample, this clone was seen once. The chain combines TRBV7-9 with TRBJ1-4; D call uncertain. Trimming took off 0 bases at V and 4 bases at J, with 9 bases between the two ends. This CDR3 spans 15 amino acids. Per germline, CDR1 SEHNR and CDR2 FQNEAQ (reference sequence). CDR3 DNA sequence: TGTGCCAGCAGCTTAGCCGCAGGCGGTAATGAAAAACTGTTTTTT. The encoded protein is CASSLAAGGNEKLFF.

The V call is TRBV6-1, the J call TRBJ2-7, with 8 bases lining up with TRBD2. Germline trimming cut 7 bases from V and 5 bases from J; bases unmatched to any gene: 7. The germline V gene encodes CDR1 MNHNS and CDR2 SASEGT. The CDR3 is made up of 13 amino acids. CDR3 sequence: CASTRTSYHEQYF. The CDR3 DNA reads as TGTGCCAGCACCCGGACTAGCTACCACGAGCAGTACTTC.

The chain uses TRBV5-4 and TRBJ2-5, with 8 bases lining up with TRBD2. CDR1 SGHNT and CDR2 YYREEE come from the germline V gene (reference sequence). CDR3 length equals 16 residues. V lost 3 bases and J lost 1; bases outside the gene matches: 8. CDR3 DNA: TGTGCCAGCAGCTCGGCCAGCGGGAGAGTCCAAGAGACCCAGTACTTC. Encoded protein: CASSSASGRVQETQYF.

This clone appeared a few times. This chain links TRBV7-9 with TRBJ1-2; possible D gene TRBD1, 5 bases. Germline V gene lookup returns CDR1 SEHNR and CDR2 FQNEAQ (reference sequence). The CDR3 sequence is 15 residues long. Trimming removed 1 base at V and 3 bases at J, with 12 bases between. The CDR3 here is CASSLGAGSHYGYTF. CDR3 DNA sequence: TGTGCCAGCAGCTTAGGCGCAGGGTCACACTATGGCTACACCTTC.

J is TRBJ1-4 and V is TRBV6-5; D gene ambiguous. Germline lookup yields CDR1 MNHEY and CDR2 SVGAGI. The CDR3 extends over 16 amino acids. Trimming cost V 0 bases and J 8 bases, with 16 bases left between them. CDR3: CASSYSTAGFGEKLFF. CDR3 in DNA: TGTGCCAGCAGTTACTCGACGGCGGGGTTCGGGGAAAAACTGTTTTTT.

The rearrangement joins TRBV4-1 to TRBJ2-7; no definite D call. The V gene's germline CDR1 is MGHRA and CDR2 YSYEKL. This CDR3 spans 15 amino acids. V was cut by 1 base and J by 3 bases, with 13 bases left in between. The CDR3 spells CASSQVHSYGYEQYF. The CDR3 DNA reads TGCGCCAGCAGCCAAGTTCATAGTTACGGCTACGAGCAGTACTTC.